This entry lists 12 T cell receptor beta chains sequenced from one sample in a study of T cells in Graves' hyperthyroidism and ophthalmopathy (dated by TCRdb to the late 2010s). The library came from multiplex PCR. Reads for this sample came from an Illumina HiSeq 2000. The TCR beta CDR3 regions were amplified from the RNA transcripts. The TCR CDR3 was subjected to a first round of RT-PCR using the HTBI primer set and the Qiagen OneStep RT-PCR kit. The public reads were reanalyzed by TCRdb: fastp trimming at Q25, MiXCR alignment, in-frame beta chains only. For every CDR3 protein sequence, its rows merge into one entry that carries the most common genes and DNA. The sample includes hundreds of thousands of distinct CDR3 sequences, with roughly 15% observed a single time. About 9.4% of the sample comes from the top ten. The sequencing sample was made of blood. Source of these receptors: a woman aged 18-29 years with Graves' hyperthyroidism.

The CDR3 reads CASSMGLSIETQYF. Here the CDR3 DNA reads TGTGCCAGTAGTATGGGGCTTTCGATCGAGACCCAGTACTTC. V usage is TRBV19 and J usage is TRBJ2-5, with D possibly matching TRBD1 (5 bases). This CDR3 comprises 14 residues. The V end lost 3 bases, the J end lost 5 bases, and 13 bases lay between the germline ends. Germline V gene lookup returns CDR1 LNHDA and CDR2 SQIVND (reference sequence).

The chain couples TRBV7-9 to TRBJ2-1; 8 bases match TRBD1. Per the germline V gene, CDR1 is SEHNR and CDR2 is FQNEAQ (reference sequence). The CDR3 runs to 16 residues. The ends lost 5 bases at V and 1 base at J; junction bases unmatched: 7. The CDR3: CASSPGQGWSYNEQFF. The CDR3 nucleotides are TGTGCCAGCAGCCCCGGACAGGGTTGGTCCTACAATGAGCAGTTCTTC.

This clonotype was counted many times. This chain links TRBV2 with TRBJ2-5, with 11 bases identical to TRBD1. Germline V gene data show CDR1 as SNHLY and CDR2 as FYNNEI. Trimming took 5 bases from V and 5 from J; bases not matched to a gene: 7. CDR3 size: 15 residues. As DNA, the CDR3 is TGTGCCAGCAGTTTGGACAGGGGGCAAGCGGAGACCCAGTACTTC. It yields the protein CASSLDRGQAETQYF.

This clonotype was observed a few times. The CDR3 protein is CASSQAFPGLTNEKLFF. CDR3 nucleotide sequence: TGCGCCAGCAGCCAAGCATTCCCGGGTTTAACTAATGAAAAACTGTTTTTT. The chain links TRBV4-1 to TRBJ1-4; unclear D gene. The CDR3 is 17 amino acids. V lost 1 base, J lost 1 base, and 13 bases lay in between. The germline gives CDR1 MGHRA, CDR2 YSYEKL.

The chain uses TRBV7-9 and TRBJ2-1; D is possibly TRBD1 (6 bases). The CDR3 is 12 residues long. Trimming took 5 bases from V and 10 from J, leaving 12 bases between them. Per the germline V gene, CDR1 is SEHNR and CDR2 is FQNEAQ (reference sequence). The DNA for the CDR3 is TGTGCCAGCAGCCAGGGGACGCGGGAGCAGTTCTTC. Translation gives CASSQGTREQFF.

The sample holds many counts of this clonotype. The chain has TRBV6-2 or TRBV6-3 and TRBJ2-1; 9 nucleotides agree with TRBD2. This CDR3 has 17 residues. After removal of 4 bases from V and 5 bases from J, the junction contained 12 bases not matched to a gene. Germline loops: CDR1 MNHEY, CDR2 SVGEGT. The DNA for the CDR3 is TGTGCCAGCAGTTTCCCTAGCGGGGCTGCCTTGAACAATGAGCAGTTCTTC. It encodes CASSFPSGAALNNEQFF.

This clonotype was counted ten times or more. The chain has TRBV3-1 and TRBJ1-1, with 9 bases matching TRBD1. There are 12 residues in the CDR3. Losses at the gene ends were 4 bases for V and 11 bases for J; bases not matched to a gene: 5. Germline CDR1 is LGHDT and CDR2 is YNNKEL (reference sequence). This chain's CDR3 is CASSRQGGEAFF. Here the CDR3 DNA reads TGTGCCAGCAGCCGACAGGGGGGTGAGGCTTTCTTT.

The V call is TRBV6-9, the J call TRBJ1-3; unclear D gene. V lost 3 bases and J lost 5, with 14 bases in between. Germline V CDR1 and CDR2: MNHGY, SVAAGI. This CDR3 comprises 15 residues. The CDR3 DNA reads TGTGCCAGCAGTTACCGTTCGACGACCCGAAACACCATATATTTT. It encodes CASSYRSTTRNTIYF.

The chain has TRBV28 and TRBJ2-1; the match to TRBD2 covers 7 bases. Germline V gives CDR1 MDHEN, CDR2 SYDVKM. The CDR3 sequence is 17 residues long. The V and J ends lost 3 bases and 5 bases, in that order; junction bases with no gene match: 13. The CDR3 bases are TGTGCCAGCAGTTTGGTCGTTGCGCTAGCGGAACACAATGAGCAGTTCTTC. Its protein is CASSLVVALAEHNEQFF.

There are a few counts of this clonotype. The chain links TRBV7-2 to TRBJ1-5, with D unclear. CDR1 is SGHTA and CDR2 is FQGNSA in the germline V gene. This CDR3 comprises 15 residues. Trimming stripped 1 base from V and 6 bases from J, with 13 bases between. The CDR3 here is CASSLVAGKGQPQHF. The CDR3 nucleotides read TGTGCCAGCAGCTTAGTAGCTGGTAAGGGTCAGCCCCAGCATTTT.

In its sample, this clonotype was seen many times. The V gene is TRBV11-2, the J gene TRBJ2-7, with no clear D. Per germline, CDR1 SGHAT and CDR2 FQNNGV. There are 13 residues in the CDR3. Trimming left V 5 bases short and J 3 bases short, with 11 bases between. Written as DNA, the CDR3 is TGTGCCAGCAGCCAAATCCGGATCTACGAGCAGTACTTC. Amino acid sequence: CASSQIRIYEQYF.

This clonotype has at least ten counts. V gene TRBV2 combines with J gene TRBJ2-2; tentatively, D is TRBD2 (5 bases). This CDR3 is built from 13 residues. The V end lost 8 bases, the J end lost 0 bases, and 7 bases lay between the germline ends. Per germline, CDR1 SNHLY and CDR2 FYNNEI. The CDR3 loop reads CASEGANTGELFF. The CDR3 DNA is TGTGCCAGCGAGGGAGCGAACACCGGGGAGCTGTTTTTT.